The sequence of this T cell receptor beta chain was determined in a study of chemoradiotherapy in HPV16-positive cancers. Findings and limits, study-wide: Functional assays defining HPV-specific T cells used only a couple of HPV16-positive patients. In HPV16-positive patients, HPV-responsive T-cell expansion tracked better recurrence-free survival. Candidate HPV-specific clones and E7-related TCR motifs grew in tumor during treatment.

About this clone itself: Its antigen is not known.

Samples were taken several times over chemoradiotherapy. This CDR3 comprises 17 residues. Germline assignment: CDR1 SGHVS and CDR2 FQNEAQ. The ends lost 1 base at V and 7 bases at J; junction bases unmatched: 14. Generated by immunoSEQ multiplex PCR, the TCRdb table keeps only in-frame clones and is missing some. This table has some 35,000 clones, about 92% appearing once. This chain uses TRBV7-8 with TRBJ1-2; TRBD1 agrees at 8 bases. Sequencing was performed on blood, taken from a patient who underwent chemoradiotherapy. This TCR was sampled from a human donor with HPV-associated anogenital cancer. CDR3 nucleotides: TGTGCCAGCAGCTTAGTACTTTTGGCAGGGGGCGCCGGTGGCTACACCTTC. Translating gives CASSLVLLAGGAGGYTF.